This is a list of T cell receptor beta chains from one sample in a study of blood T cell repertoires in COVID-19. Only in-frame clones appear in the TCRdb table, and some are missing; sequencing was by immunoSEQ multiplex PCR. This sample has fewer than 85,000 clones, with 75% to 90% found just once. Material: peripheral blood. The receptors were sampled from a man over 45 with active COVID-19. CDR3s include the opening cysteine and the closing phenylalanine or tryptophan. D genes are given only for firm matches. Part of the rows lack a size; the others show once, few, many or a class for expanded clones.

v_call	d_call	j_call	clone_size	cdr3_nt	cdr3_aa
TRBV3-1/TRBV3-2	TRBD2	TRBJ2-7	-	TGTGCCAGCAGCCCCCCCCAAGCGGGGAGCTCCTACGAGCAGTACTTC	CASSPPQAGSSYEQYF
TRBV19	TRBD1	TRBJ1-5	once	TGTGCCAGTAGGGACAGGGGCCCCCATCAGCCCCAGCATTTT	CASRDRGPHQPQHF
TRBV6-2/TRBV6-3	-	TRBJ1-1	-	TGTGCCAGCAGTACTCGACCTACGCGAGGGGAAGCTTTCTTT	CASSTRPTRGEAFF
TRBV27	-	TRBJ1-5	-	TGTGCCAGCAGTTTTCGTAGCAATCAGCCCCAGCATTTT	CASSFRSNQPQHF
TRBV30	-	TRBJ1-4	-	TGTGCCTGGAGTGTAAGGGAGGAAAAACTGTTTTTT	CAWSVREEKLFF
TRBV5-6	TRBD2	TRBJ2-5	-	TGTGCCAGCAGCCTGACTAGCGGGGGTGGAGGGGGCCAGTACTTC	CASSLTSGGGGGQYF
TRBV12-3/TRBV12-4	TRBD1	TRBJ2-1	-	TGTGCCAGCAGACCAAACAGGGGAGAGCAGTTCTTC	CASRPNRGEQFF
TRBV6-5	-	TRBJ2-7	-	TGTGCCAGCAGCTTTGGGGGGGGCGGCTACGAGCAGTACTTC	CASSFGGGGYEQYF
TRBV7-6	TRBD2	TRBJ2-2	-	TGTGCCAGCAGCTTCGGACTAGCGGGGTACACCGGGGAGCTGTTTTTT	CASSFGLAGYTGELFF
TRBV5-1	TRBD2	TRBJ2-3	-	TGCGCCAGCAGCCCCCCCAGCGGGGATCTAGATACGCAGTATTTT	CASSPPSGDLDTQYF
TRBV21-1	-	TRBJ1-5	-	TGTGCCAGCAGCAAAGGAGGACCGACAGGGAATCTAGATCAGCCCCAGCATTTT	CASSKGGPTGNLDQPQHF
TRBV9	-	TRBJ1-4	-	TGTGCCAGCAGCGTAGAACAGACCCCTTATGAAAAACTGTTTTTT	CASSVEQTPYEKLFF
TRBV4-3	-	TRBJ2-7	-	TGCGCCAGCAGCCAATGGAGGGGCTACGAGCAGTACTTC	CASSQWRGYEQYF
TRBV6-5	-	TRBJ2-7	-	TGTGCCAGCAGTTCGAGGACTGAATCCTACGAGCAGTACTTC	CASSSRTESYEQYF
TRBV24-1	TRBD2	TRBJ2-1	-	TGTGCCACCAGTTCTAGCGGGTCCTACAATGAGCAGTTCTTC	CATSSSGSYNEQFF
TRBV19	TRBD2	TRBJ2-3	-	TGTGCCAGTAGCCCGGGACTACCGACCACAGATACGCAGTATTTT	CASSPGLPTTDTQYF